This TCR beta chain appears in the sequencing data of a study of vaccination and CD4 T cells after COVID-19. Study as a whole: In culture, cells were exposed to overlapping spike peptides from SARS-CoV-2, HCoV-NL63, HCoV-OC43 and HCoV-229E.

Sequencing of DNA taken from cultured CD4+ T cells relied on the Oncomine TCR Beta short-read assay. TCRdb redid the calling of the PCR reads with MiXCR, one entry per CDR3 protein. The data show around 12,000 distinct CDR3 sequences, with approximately 76% seen just once and roughly 19% held by the top ten. Germline CDR1 is MNHEY and CDR2 is SVGEGT. The CDR3 extends over 11 amino acids. V lost 5 bases, J lost 5 bases, and 6 bases lay in between. This clonotype was seen a few times. Its specificity is unknown. Findings and limits, study-wide: Reactive clonotype counts went from median around 20 after infection to a few dozen after vaccination, nonsignificantly.

As to treatment: approximately nine-day PBMC culture with coronavirus spike peptide pools or control peptides (ViraFEST assay). Under the ViraFEST approach, antigen-specific T cells were expanded with peptide pools and TCRs subsequently sequenced. After about 11 days of culture, CD4+ T cells were negatively selected. What was sequenced was CD4+ T cells from blood, cultured in vitro. V usage is TRBV6-2 or TRBV6-3 and J usage is TRBJ2-5; D gene ambiguous. The TCR originated in a human donor who had recovered from COVID-19. The CDR3 nucleotides read TGTGCCAGCAGTCTTCACGAGACCCAGTACTTC. Protein product: CASSLHETQYF.